The 5 T cell receptor beta chains below come from one sample, sequenced in a study of graft-versus-host responses after intestinal transplantation. Only in-frame clones appear in the TCRdb table, and some are missing; sequencing was by immunoSEQ multiplex PCR. This table holds tens of thousands of clones, 70% to 90% found once. Sample: PBMCs, taken about 450 days after intestinal transplantation. These TCRs come from a human patient who received an intestinal transplant, so some T cells may come from the graft donor.

On this clone: An end of the junction differs from the germline gene, which may be a read error. V and J are TRBV6-1 and TRBJ1-1; 7 nucleotides match TRBD1. This CDR3 has 18 residues. The germline V gene encodes CDR1 MNHNS and CDR2 SASEGT. For the CDR3, the DNA is TGTGCCAGCAGCGAAGCCAGAACGGGACAGATCATGAACACTGAAGCTTTCTTT. This codes for CASSEARTGQIMNTEAFF.

The chain links TRBV4-1 to TRBJ1-4, with 8 bases lining up with TRBD1. Germline V gene data show CDR1 as MGHRA and CDR2 as YSYEKL. The V gene end was trimmed by 0 bases and the J gene end by 7 bases; junction bases not matched to a gene: 7. The CDR3 contains 16 residues. The CDR3 sequence: CASSQDAQGASEKLFF. DNA for the CDR3: TGCGCCAGCAGCCAAGATGCCCAGGGGGCGAGTGAAAAACTGTTTTTT.

In this sample, this clone turned up once. This rearrangement joins TRBV19 to TRBJ1-2, with D possibly TRBD1 on 6 matching bases. Trimming took off 6 bases at V and 0 bases at J, with 17 bases between the two ends. The CDR3 spans 16 residues. Germline V gives CDR1 LNHDA, CDR2 SQIVND (reference sequence). CDR3 protein: CASRPDRNPANYGYTF. DNA of the CDR3: TGTGCCAGTAGACCCGACAGGAACCCGGCTAACTATGGCTACACCTTC. The full variable domain, with the rest looked up from reference TRBV19 and TRBJ1-2, is DGGITQSPKYLFRKEGQNVTLSCEQNLNHDAMYWYRQDPGQGLRLIYYSQIVNDFQKGDIAEGYSVSREKKESFPLTVTSAQKNPTAFYLCASRPDRNPANYGYTFGSGTRLTVV.

The chain uses TRBV11-2 and TRBJ2-2; 7 bases line up with TRBD2. CDR1 and CDR2 (germline): SGHAT, FQNNGV. V lost 3 bases, J lost 1 base, and 5 bases stayed unmatched. The CDR3 spans 16 residues. DNA for the CDR3: TGTGCCAGCAGCTTTAATCTAGCGGTGAACACCGGGGAGCTGTTTTTT. Encoded protein: CASSFNLAVNTGELFF.

This clone was seen a handful of times. This sequence joins TRBV6-1 and TRBJ1-4; 7 nucleotides align to TRBD1. Germline-derived CDR1 and CDR2 are MNHNS and SASEGT. The CDR3 length is 15 residues. V dropped 7 bases and J dropped 5; count of bases not matched to a gene: 10. The CDR3 sequence is CASTARTGGNEKLFF. The CDR3 coding sequence is TGTGCCAGCACGGCCAGGACAGGCGGAAATGAAAAACTGTTTTTT.